The 12 T cell receptor beta chains in this list originate from one sample, sequenced in a study of blood T cell repertoires in COVID-19. Clones were sequenced by immunoSEQ multiplex PCR, and TCRdb holds only the in-frame ones, with some missing. The table lists 120,000 or so clones, approximately 80% of them singletons. Sequenced material: peripheral blood. All receptors derive from a human donor in a cohort sampled during active COVID-19.

The chain has TRBV5-6 and TRBJ1-3; 9 bases are a match to TRBD1. This CDR3 is built from 16 residues. J was trimmed by 3 bases and V by 3 bases; bases with no gene match: 7. Germline V gives CDR1 SGHDT, CDR2 YYEEEE. The CDR3 here is CASSSTGGLSGNTIYF. The CDR3 nucleotides are TGTGCCAGCAGCTCTACAGGGGGCTTAAGTGGAAACACCATATATTTT.

The chain links TRBV6-5 to TRBJ1-5; D perhaps matches TRBD1 (6 bases). Germline V gene lookup returns CDR1 MNHEY and CDR2 SVGAGI. The CDR3 has 13 residues. Between the trimmed V and J ends, which lost 5 bases and 5 bases, there was a span of 10 bases. CDR3 coding DNA: TGTGCCAGCAGTCCCCAGGGGTATCAGCCCCAGCATTTT. Its translation is CASSPQGYQPQHF.

The chain has TRBV28 and TRBJ1-2; TRBD1 matches 7 bases. The V and J ends lost 5 bases and 2 bases, in that order; junction bases with no gene match: 8. In germline, CDR1 is MDHEN, CDR2 SYDVKM. The CDR3 spans 15 residues. This chain's CDR3 is CASSQAATGNYGYTF. CDR3 DNA: TGTGCCAGCAGTCAAGCCGCGACAGGGAACTATGGCTACACCTTC.

This clone was detected only a few times. This chain uses TRBV7-2 with TRBJ2-3, with a weak D call TRBD2 (5 bases). This CDR3 contains 16 residues. V lost 1 base and J 1 base, leaving 12 bases between the germline ends. Germline CDR1 SGHTA, CDR2 FQGNSA. The chain's CDR3 is CASSLGGRVGTDTQYF. The CDR3 coding sequence is TGTGCCAGCAGCTTAGGTGGGCGGGTCGGCACAGATACGCAGTATTTT.

The V and J genes are TRBV9 and TRBJ2-3; TRBD2 matches at 11 bases. The germline CDR1 and CDR2 sequences are SGDLS and YYNGEE. The CDR3 is made up of 17 amino acids. V lost 4 bases, J lost 3 bases, and 10 bases stayed unmatched. The CDR3 sequence is CASSLLPGLAVTDTQYF. The CDR3 nucleotides are TGTGCCAGCAGCCTTCTCCCGGGACTAGCGGTGACAGATACGCAGTATTTT.

The V call is TRBV6-5, the J call TRBJ2-7; 9 bases map to TRBD2. Germline loops: CDR1 MNHEY, CDR2 SVGAGI. The CDR3 loop spans 14 amino acids. Trimming cost V 9 bases and J 3 bases; bases outside gene matches: 9. The CDR3 spells CASIPAGGGYEQYF. CDR3 coding DNA: TGTGCCAGTATCCCTGCGGGGGGGGGCTACGAGCAGTACTTC.

The rearrangement links TRBV7-9 to TRBJ1-4; 7 bases fit TRBD1. Germline lookup yields CDR1 SEHNR and CDR2 FQNEAQ (reference sequence). The CDR3 spans 14 residues. J gave up 7 bases and V 5 bases, and 7 bases lay outside the gene matches. The CDR3 nucleotides are TGTGCCAGCAGCCGGGACAGCAATTCTGAAAAACTGTTTTTT. Protein: CASSRDSNSEKLFF. The full variable domain, rest sourced from reference TRBV7-9 and TRBJ1-4, is DTGVSQNPRHKITKRGQNVTFRCDPISEHNRLYWYRQTLGQGPEFLTYFQNEAQLEKSRLLSDRFSAERPKGSFSTLEIQRTEQGDSAMYLCASSRDSNSEKLFFGSGTQLSVL.

V and J are TRBV11-2 and TRBJ2-5; 7 nucleotides line up with TRBD1. CDR3 length: 14 residues. Germline V gives CDR1 SGHAT, CDR2 FQNNGV. V gave up 5 bases and J gave up 4 bases; unmatched junction bases: 7. The CDR3 region is CASSGLRGLETQYF. The CDR3 nucleotides read TGTGCCAGCAGCGGATTAAGGGGGCTAGAGACCCAGTACTTC.

The J gene is TRBJ2-5, the V gene TRBV5-4; TRBD2 agrees at 7 bases. Germline loops: CDR1 SGHNT, CDR2 YYREEE (reference sequence). The V and J ends lost 4 bases and 1 base, in that order; junction bases with no gene match: 7. The CDR3 runs to 15 residues. The CDR3 loop is CASSLSTGGQETQYF. The DNA for the CDR3 is TGTGCCAGCAGCCTGAGTACGGGGGGCCAAGAGACCCAGTACTTC.

This clone has just a few counts. The chain couples TRBV5-1 to TRBJ2-1, with 8 bases aligning to TRBD2. Germline lookup yields CDR1 SGHRS and CDR2 YFSETQ. With 2 bases clipped from V and 0 bases from J, the junction kept 4 bases outside the gene matches. CDR3 size: 16 residues. CDR3 loop: CASSFLGGVSYNEQFF. The CDR3 DNA follows: TGCGCCAGCAGCTTCCTCGGGGGGGTCTCCTACAATGAGCAGTTCTTC.

The rearrangement links TRBV21-1 to TRBJ2-2; TRBD1 is taken as the D call from the table, unchecked against the DNA. TRBV21-1 is reported as a pseudogene. The CDR3 spans 13 residues. CDR3 sequence: CASRTGNTGELFF. The CDR3 bases are TGTGCCAGCAGGACAGGGAACACCGGGGAGCTGTTTTTT.

This clone was detected once. V usage is TRBV6-5 and J usage is TRBJ2-1; TRBD2 aligns across 13 bases. With 5 bases clipped from V and 6 bases from J, the junction kept 4 bases outside the gene matches. Germline V CDR1 and CDR2: MNHEY, SVGAGI. The CDR3 is made up of 15 amino acids. CDR3 amino acids: CASSTTSGGANEQFF. As DNA, the CDR3 is TGTGCCAGCAGTACCACTAGCGGGGGGGCCAATGAGCAGTTCTTC.